This T cell receptor beta chain emerged from a study of blood T cell repertoires in COVID-19. Looking at the study overall: Acute and convalescent COVID-19 specimens originated in the United States, Italy and Spain. T cells, B-cell-depleted T cells, or PBMCs provided the cDNA or gDNA that served as material.

The CDR3 runs 16 residues. Germline CDR1 LGHDT, CDR2 YNNKEL (reference sequence). V dropped 4 bases and J dropped 3; count of bases not matched to a gene: 1. This clone was seen only a few times. The method was immunoSEQ multiplex PCR; TCRdb's version includes in-frame clones alone and lacks a portion of them. The sample consists of 55,000 to 65,000 clones, roughly 84% of them appearing once. The TCR sequence derives from a woman in her sixties with acute or convalescent COVID-19. Specimen: peripheral blood. The rearrangement links TRBV3-1 (or the pseudogene TRBV3-2) to TRBJ2-1; the match to TRBD2 covers 15 bases. CDR3 amino acids: CASSPGLAGGYNEQFF. The CDR3 DNA reads TGTGCCAGCAGCCCGGGACTAGCGGGGGGCTACAATGAGCAGTTCTTC.